The next 22 T cell receptor beta chains were all read from a single sample in a study of T-cell memory formation after mild COVID-19. From the 5' RACE reads, TCRdb called clonotypes with MiXCR, one entry per CDR3 protein. The data contain more than 400,000 distinct CDR3 sequences, approximately 18% of them seen just once; the ten biggest clones take up 9% to 15%. The specimen sequenced was PBMCs or a T cell subset sorted from them (not recorded which). The source of these receptors is an adult woman who had mild COVID-19 (a few samples of this study predate the infection). Cell type and time point are not known.

The chain couples TRBV19 to TRBJ2-5; 7 positions match TRBD1. The CDR3 spans 15 residues. With V trimmed by 5 bases and J by 5 bases, 11 bases remained unmatched. The germline V gene encodes CDR1 LNHDA and CDR2 SQIVND (reference sequence). Here the CDR3 DNA reads TGTGCCAGTAGTTCGACCGACAGGGACATCGAGACCCAGTACTTC. Translation gives CASSSTDRDIETQYF.

This clonotype showed up just a few times. V is TRBV20-1 and J is TRBJ1-6, with D tentatively TRBD1 (5 bases). Trimming removed 1 base at V and 7 bases at J, with 17 bases between. Germline V gene lookup returns CDR1 DFQATT and CDR2 SNEGSKA (reference sequence). The CDR3 loop spans 16 amino acids. The CDR3 here is CSARVTQGFFNSPLHF. CDR3 nucleotides: TGCAGTGCTAGAGTAACTCAGGGCTTCTTCAATTCACCCCTCCACTTT.

The chain combines TRBV7-9 with TRBJ2-1, with TRBD1 matching over 7 bases. The CDR3 length is 13 residues. Losses at the gene ends were 5 bases for V and 5 bases for J; bases not matched to a gene: 3. Germline V gives CDR1 SEHNR, CDR2 FQNEAQ (reference sequence). The CDR3 sequence: CASSRDSHNEQFF. CDR3 coding DNA: TGTGCCAGCAGCCGGGACAGTCACAATGAGCAGTTCTTC.

The J gene is TRBJ2-7, the V gene TRBV6-2 or TRBV6-3; 7 positions agree with TRBD1. CDR1 and CDR2 (germline): MNHEY, SVGEGT. The CDR3 has 11 residues. Trimming removed 7 bases from V and 7 bases from J; junction bases left unmatched: 4. The CDR3 sequence: CASTTGEEQYF. CDR3 DNA sequence: TGTGCCAGCACAACAGGGGAAGAGCAGTACTTC.

There are a few counts of this clonotype. The rearrangement joins TRBV29-1 to TRBJ1-5; D may be TRBD1 (5 bases). The CDR3 is 12 amino acids. CDR1 is SQVTM, CDR2 ANQGSEA, per germline. The germline V and J ends were trimmed by 5 bases and 5 bases, with 10 bases remaining between them. CDR3 in DNA: TGCAGCGTTCTTTTGGGGGATCAGCCCCAGCATTTT. The encoded protein is CSVLLGDQPQHF.

The chain combines TRBV20-1 with TRBJ1-5, with D possibly matching TRBD1 (5 bases). Trimming removed 5 bases from V and 0 bases from J, with 11 bases in between. The V gene's germline CDR1 is DFQATT and CDR2 SNEGSKA (reference sequence). This CDR3 has 14 residues. Here the CDR3 DNA reads TGCAGTGCTGGTACGGGGGATAGCAATCAGCCCCAGCATTTT. It is translated as CSAGTGDSNQPQHF.

V is TRBV6-5 and J is TRBJ2-7; D is unresolved. Germline CDR1 and CDR2: MNHEY and SVGAGI. V was clipped by 6 bases and J by 3 bases, with 15 bases between them. The CDR3 is made up of 14 amino acids. For the CDR3, the DNA is TGTGCCAGCAGCTCTCACCAGGAATACTACGAGCAGTACTTC. It translates to CASSSHQEYYEQYF.

V and J are TRBV6-5 and TRBJ1-3, with TRBD1 as a possible D gene (5 bases). V was cut by 8 bases and J by 1 base, with 12 bases left in between. The CDR3 loop spans 14 amino acids. Germline loops: CDR1 MNHEY, CDR2 SVGAGI. This chain's CDR3 is CASSTGRSGNTIYF. For the CDR3, the DNA is TGTGCCAGCTCCACAGGACGATCTGGAAACACCATATATTTT.

There are a few counts of this clonotype. The chain recombines TRBV5-6 with TRBJ2-3; D ambiguous. The CDR3 is 14 residues long. Germline V gene sequence: CDR1 SGHDT, CDR2 YYEEEE. V lost 0 bases, J lost 6 bases, and 11 bases lay in between. CDR3 in amino acids: CASSLVLEADTQYF. Here the CDR3 DNA reads TGTGCCAGCAGCTTGGTCCTAGAAGCGGATACGCAGTATTTT.

The J gene is TRBJ2-3, the V gene TRBV5-1, with a weak D call TRBD2 (5 bases). The CDR3 sequence is 15 residues long. CDR1 is SGHRS, CDR2 YFSETQ, per germline. The V gene lost 1 base and the J gene lost 0 bases, with 9 bases spanning the gap. The CDR3 region has the DNA TGCGCCAGCAGCTTGCCCAGCGGAAGCACAGATACGCAGTATTTT. This gives the protein CASSLPSGSTDTQYF. Full variable domain (missing parts from reference TRBV5-1 and TRBJ2-3): KAGVTQTPRYLIKTRGQQVTLSCSPISGHRSVSWYQQTPGQGLQFLFEYFSETQRNKGNFPGRFSGRQFSNSRSEMNVSTLELGDSALYLCASSLPSGSTDTQYFGPGTRLTVL.

This chain uses TRBV12-3 or TRBV12-4 with TRBJ2-3; 7 bases agree with TRBD1. This CDR3 spans 15 amino acids. Trimming cost V 6 bases and J 2 bases; bases outside gene matches: 8. Here the CDR3 reads CASRNRQGNTDTQYF. CDR3 sequence (DNA): TGTGCCAGCAGGAACCGACAGGGAAACACAGATACGCAGTATTTT.

The gene calls are TRBV30 and TRBJ1-2; 10 positions agree with TRBD1. V trimming: 2 bases; J trimming: 9 bases; junction bases outside the gene matches: 3. Germline V gene lookup returns CDR1 GTSNPN and CDR2 SVGIG (reference sequence). The CDR3 spans 12 residues. The DNA of the CDR3 is TGTGCCTGGAGTCCGGGACAGGGGAGCTACACCTTC. It codes for CAWSPGQGSYTF.

This chain connects TRBV4-2 to TRBJ2-1; D is possibly TRBD2 (5 bases). The germline gives CDR1 LGHNA, CDR2 YNFKEQ. V lost 6 bases to trimming and J lost 7 bases, with 22 bases between them. The CDR3 contains 16 residues. The CDR3 here is CASSPAVGSAVNEQFF. CDR3 bases: TGTGCCAGCAGTCCGGCAGTGGGATCAGCGGTGAATGAGCAGTTCTTC.

The chain recombines TRBV7-8 with TRBJ1-2; perhaps TRBD1 as D (6 bases). The CDR3 is made up of 15 amino acids. The germline CDR1 and CDR2 sequences are SGHVS and FQNEAQ. The V end lost 5 bases, the J end lost 3 bases, and 16 bases lay between the germline ends. CDR3 in amino acids: CASSDTIRGHYGYTF. The CDR3 DNA sequence: TGTGCCAGCAGCGACACGATCCGGGGGCACTATGGCTACACCTTC.

There are a few counts of this clonotype. The V gene is TRBV7-6, the J gene TRBJ2-2; D uncertain. This CDR3 comprises 15 residues. The V gene lost 1 base and the J gene lost 7 bases, with 13 bases spanning the gap. Germline values: CDR1 SGHVS, CDR2 FNYEAQ. The CDR3 DNA follows: TGTGCCAGCAGCTTAGAGCCCCATAGTAACGGGGAGCTGTTTTTT. This gives the protein CASSLEPHSNGELFF.

The table lists this clonotype with a few counts. This chain connects TRBV12-3 or TRBV12-4 to TRBJ2-1; D possibly corresponds to TRBD1 (5 bases). Trimming removed 3 bases from V and 2 bases from J, with 11 bases in between. CDR3 length: 15 residues. The DNA for the CDR3 is TGTGCCAGCAGTTTTCCCGCAGGGCCCTACAATGAGCAGTTCTTC. This gives the protein CASSFPAGPYNEQFF.

The CDR3 nucleotides are TGTGCCAGCAGTCGAGACGGAGTCTACGAGCAGTACTTC. Protein: CASSRDGVYEQYF. V gene TRBV27 combines with J gene TRBJ2-7; D gene ambiguous. V was shortened by 5 bases and J by 3 bases, with 11 bases between the two germline ends. The CDR3 length is 13 residues. From germline, CDR1 is MNHEY and CDR2 SMNVEV (reference sequence).

The chain uses TRBV3-1 and TRBJ1-5; D not certain. The CDR3 loop spans 13 amino acids. Trimming stripped 2 bases from V and 10 bases from J, with 12 bases between. Per germline, CDR1 LGHDT and CDR2 YNNKEL (reference sequence). CDR3 nucleotides: TGTGCCAGCAGCCAATCATTGGAATCACCCCAGCATTTT. It specifies CASSQSLESPQHF.

V usage is TRBV5-1 and J usage is TRBJ2-3, with 13 nucleotides matching TRBD2. Germline V gives CDR1 SGHRS, CDR2 YFSETQ. The ends lost 0 bases at V and 9 bases at J; junction bases unmatched: 4. The CDR3 extends over 15 amino acids. The CDR3 bases are TGCGCCAGCAGCTTGGAAGGGACTAGCGGGGACACGCAGTATTTT. Amino acids: CASSLEGTSGDTQYF.

This clonotype was seen more than once but under ten times. The chain is built from TRBV20-1 and TRBJ1-5; D is uncertain. The CDR3 has 11 residues. Germline V gene data show CDR1 as DFQATT and CDR2 as SNEGSKA (reference sequence). The germline V and J ends were trimmed by 1 base and 13 bases, with 11 bases remaining between them. The CDR3 region has the DNA TGCAGTGCTAGAGTCCAAGCAGGTCAGCATTTT. The encoded protein is CSARVQAGQHF.

This clonotype was observed a few times. V usage is TRBV10-3 and J usage is TRBJ1-1, with D maybe TRBD1 (5 bases). The CDR3 covers 13 residues. Germline V gives CDR1 ENHRY, CDR2 SYGVKD. Trimming removed 10 bases from V and 5 bases from J, with 17 bases in between. The CDR3 DNA reads as TGTGCCACCAATCAGGGAGCTGAAACTGAAGCTTTCTTT. This gives the protein CATNQGAETEAFF.

This clonotype was counted only a few times. The V and J genes are TRBV7-3 and TRBJ2-1; D gene ambiguous. Trimming shortened V by 2 bases and J by 3 bases, and 11 bases separated the two germline ends. Germline CDR1 and CDR2: SGHTA and FQGTGA. This CDR3 has 15 amino acids. The CDR3 sequence is CASSLLLTLYNEQFF. For the CDR3, the DNA is TGTGCCAGCAGCTTATTGCTAACCCTCTACAATGAGCAGTTCTTC.